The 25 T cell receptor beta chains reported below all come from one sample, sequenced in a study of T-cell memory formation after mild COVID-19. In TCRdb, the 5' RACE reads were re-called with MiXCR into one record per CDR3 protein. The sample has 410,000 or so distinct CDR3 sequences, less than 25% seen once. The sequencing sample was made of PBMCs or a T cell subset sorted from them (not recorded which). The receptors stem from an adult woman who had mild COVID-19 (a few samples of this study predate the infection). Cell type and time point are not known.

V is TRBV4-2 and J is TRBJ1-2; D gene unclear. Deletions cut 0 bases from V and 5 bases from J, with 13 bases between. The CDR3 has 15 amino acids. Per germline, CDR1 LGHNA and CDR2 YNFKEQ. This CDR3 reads CASSQDVRQFYGYTF. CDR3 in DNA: TGTGCCAGCAGCCAAGATGTTCGGCAGTTTTATGGCTACACCTTC.

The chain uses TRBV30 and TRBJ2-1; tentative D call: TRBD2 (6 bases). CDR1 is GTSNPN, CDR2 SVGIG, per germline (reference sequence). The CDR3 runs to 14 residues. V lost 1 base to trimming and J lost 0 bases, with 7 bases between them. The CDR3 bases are TGTGCCTGGAGTGCCGGGAGCTCCTACAATGAGCAGTTCTTC. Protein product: CAWSAGSSYNEQFF. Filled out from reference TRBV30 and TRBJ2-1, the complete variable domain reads SQTIHQWPATLVQPVGSPLSLECTVEGTSNPNLYWYRQAAGRGLQLLFYSVGIGQISSEVPQNLSASRPQDRQFILSSKKLLLSDSGFYLCAWSAGSSYNEQFFGPGTRLTVL.

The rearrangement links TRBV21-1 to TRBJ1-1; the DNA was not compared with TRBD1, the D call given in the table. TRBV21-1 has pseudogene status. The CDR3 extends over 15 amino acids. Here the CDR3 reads CASSKTRGTGGRAFF. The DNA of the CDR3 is TGTGCCAGCAGCAAAACTCGAGGAACAGGGGGACGCGCTTTCTTT.

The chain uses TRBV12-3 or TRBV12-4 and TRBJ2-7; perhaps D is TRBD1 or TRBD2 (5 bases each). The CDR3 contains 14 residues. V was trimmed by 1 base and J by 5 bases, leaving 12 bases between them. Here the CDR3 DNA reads TGTGCCAGCAGTTTAGGTTTCGAGGGGAACGAGCAGTACTTC. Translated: CASSLGFEGNEQYF.

CDR3 residues: CASSMDQAKNIQYF. The DNA of the CDR3 is TGTGCCAGCTCCATGGACCAAGCCAAAAACATTCAGTACTTC. The chain couples TRBV2 to TRBJ2-4; no clear D gene. CDR1 and CDR2 from the germline V gene are SNHLY and FYNNEI. The CDR3 covers 14 residues. V lost 8 bases to trimming and J lost 0 bases, with 11 bases between them. The full variable domain, with the rest looked up from reference TRBV2 and TRBJ2-4, is EPEVTQTPSHQVTQMGQEVILRCVPISNHLYFYWYRQILGQKVEFLVSFYNNEISEKSEIFDDQFSVERPDGSNFTLKIRSTKLEDSAMYFCASSMDQAKNIQYFGAGTRLSVL.

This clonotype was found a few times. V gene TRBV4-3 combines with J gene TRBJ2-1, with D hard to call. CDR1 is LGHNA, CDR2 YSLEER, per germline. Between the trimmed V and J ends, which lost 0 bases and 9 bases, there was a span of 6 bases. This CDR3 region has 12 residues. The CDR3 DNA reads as TGCGCCAGCAGCCAAGAGGGGTCTGAGCAGTTCTTC. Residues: CASSQEGSEQFF.

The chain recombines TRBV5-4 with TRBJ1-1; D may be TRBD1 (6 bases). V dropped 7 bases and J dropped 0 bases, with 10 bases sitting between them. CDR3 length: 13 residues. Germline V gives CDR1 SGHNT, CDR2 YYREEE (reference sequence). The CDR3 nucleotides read TGTGCCAGCGGACAGCCGGTGAACACTGAAGCTTTCTTT. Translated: CASGQPVNTEAFF.

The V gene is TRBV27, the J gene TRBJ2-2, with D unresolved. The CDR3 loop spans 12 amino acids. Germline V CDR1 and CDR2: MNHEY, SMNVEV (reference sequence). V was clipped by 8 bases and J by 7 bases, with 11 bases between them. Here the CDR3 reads CASRFLDGELFF. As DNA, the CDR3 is TGTGCCAGCCGCTTCCTGGACGGGGAGCTGTTTTTT.

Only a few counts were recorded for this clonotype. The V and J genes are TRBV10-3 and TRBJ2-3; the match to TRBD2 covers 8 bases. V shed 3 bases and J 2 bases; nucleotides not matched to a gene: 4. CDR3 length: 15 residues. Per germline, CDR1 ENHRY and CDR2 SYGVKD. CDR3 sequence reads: CAISDSGKTTDTQYF. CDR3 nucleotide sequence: TGTGCCATCAGTGATAGCGGGAAAACCACAGATACGCAGTATTTT.

The CDR3, as DNA: TGTGCCAGCAGCTTAGAGGGACCCGAAACGCAGTATTTT. It yields the protein CASSLEGPETQYF. V usage is TRBV7-9 and J usage is TRBJ2-3; D tentatively reads TRBD1 or TRBD2 (5 bases each). Germline-derived CDR1 and CDR2 are SEHNR and FQNEAQ (reference sequence). This CDR3 spans 13 amino acids. Trimming took 1 base from V and 9 from J, leaving 11 bases between them.

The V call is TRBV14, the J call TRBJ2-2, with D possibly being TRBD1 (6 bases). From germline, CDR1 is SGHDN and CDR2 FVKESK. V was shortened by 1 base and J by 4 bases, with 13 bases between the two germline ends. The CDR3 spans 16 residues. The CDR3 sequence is CASSQGLGHFTGELFF. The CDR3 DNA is TGTGCCAGCAGCCAAGGCTTGGGACACTTCACCGGGGAGCTGTTTTTT.

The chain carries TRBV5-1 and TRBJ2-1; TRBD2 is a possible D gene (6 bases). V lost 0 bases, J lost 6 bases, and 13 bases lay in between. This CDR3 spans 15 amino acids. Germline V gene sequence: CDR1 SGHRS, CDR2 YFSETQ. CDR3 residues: CASSLDPGDPNEQFF. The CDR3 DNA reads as TGCGCCAGCAGCTTGGATCCGGGGGACCCCAATGAGCAGTTCTTC.

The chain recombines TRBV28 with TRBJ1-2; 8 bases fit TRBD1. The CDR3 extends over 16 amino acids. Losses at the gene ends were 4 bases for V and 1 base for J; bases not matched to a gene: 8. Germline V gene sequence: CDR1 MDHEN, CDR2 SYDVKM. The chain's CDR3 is CASSSFIRGLNYGYTF. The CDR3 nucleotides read TGTGCCAGCAGTTCCTTCATCAGGGGGCTTAACTATGGCTACACCTTC.

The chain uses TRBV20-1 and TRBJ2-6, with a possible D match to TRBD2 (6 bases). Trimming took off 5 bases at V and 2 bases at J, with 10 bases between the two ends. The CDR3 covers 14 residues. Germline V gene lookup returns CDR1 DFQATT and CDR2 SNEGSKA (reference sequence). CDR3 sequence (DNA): TGCAGTGCTCCGACGGGGGCTGGGGCCAACGTCCTGACTTTC. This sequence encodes CSAPTGAGANVLTF.

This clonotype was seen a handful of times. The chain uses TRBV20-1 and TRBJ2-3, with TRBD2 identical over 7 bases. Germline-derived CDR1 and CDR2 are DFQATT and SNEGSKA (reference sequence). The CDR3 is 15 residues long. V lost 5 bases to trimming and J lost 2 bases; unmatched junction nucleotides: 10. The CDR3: CSAVLLGGFTDTQYF. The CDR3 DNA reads TGCAGTGCTGTCCTCCTCGGGGGGTTCACAGATACGCAGTATTTT.

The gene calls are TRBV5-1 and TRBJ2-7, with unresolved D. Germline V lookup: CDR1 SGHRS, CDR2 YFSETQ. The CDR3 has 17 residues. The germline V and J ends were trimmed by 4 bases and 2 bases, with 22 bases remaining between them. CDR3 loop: CASSQWLWAEKAYEQYF. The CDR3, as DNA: TGCGCCAGCAGCCAGTGGTTGTGGGCAGAAAAAGCCTACGAGCAGTACTTC.

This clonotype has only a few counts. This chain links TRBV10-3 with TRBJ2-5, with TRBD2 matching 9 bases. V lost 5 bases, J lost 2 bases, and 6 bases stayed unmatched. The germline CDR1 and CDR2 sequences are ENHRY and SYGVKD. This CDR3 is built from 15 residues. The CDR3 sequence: CAISLPGLAQETQYF. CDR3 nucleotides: TGTGCCATCAGTTTACCGGGACTAGCTCAAGAGACCCAGTACTTC.

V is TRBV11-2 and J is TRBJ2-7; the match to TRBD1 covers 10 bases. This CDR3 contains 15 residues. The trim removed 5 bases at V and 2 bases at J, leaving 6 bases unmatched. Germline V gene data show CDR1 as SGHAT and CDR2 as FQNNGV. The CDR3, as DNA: TGTGCCAGCAGCGCCCGGACAGGGGGAACCTACGAGCAGTACTTC. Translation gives CASSARTGGTYEQYF.

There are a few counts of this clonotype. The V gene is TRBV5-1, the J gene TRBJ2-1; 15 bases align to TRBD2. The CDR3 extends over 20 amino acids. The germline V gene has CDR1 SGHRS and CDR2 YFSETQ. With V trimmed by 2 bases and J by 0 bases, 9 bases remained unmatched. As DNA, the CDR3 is TGCGCCAGCAGCTTCGCAATCCGGACTAGCGGGGGGGACTCCTACAATGAGCAGTTCTTC. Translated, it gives CASSFAIRTSGGDSYNEQFF.

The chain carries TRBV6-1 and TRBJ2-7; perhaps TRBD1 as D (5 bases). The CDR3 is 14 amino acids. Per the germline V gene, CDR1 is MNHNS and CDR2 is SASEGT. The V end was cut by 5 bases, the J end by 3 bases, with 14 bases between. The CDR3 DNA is TGTGCCAGCAGTTTGCAGGGAATATTCTACGAGCAGTACTTC. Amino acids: CASSLQGIFYEQYF.

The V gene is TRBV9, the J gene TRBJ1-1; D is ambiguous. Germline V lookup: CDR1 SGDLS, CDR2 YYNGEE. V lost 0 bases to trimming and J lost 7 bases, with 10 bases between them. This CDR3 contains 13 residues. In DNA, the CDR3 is TGTGCCAGCAGCGTAGTTTCGCTAAGTGAAGCTTTCTTT. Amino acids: CASSVVSLSEAFF.

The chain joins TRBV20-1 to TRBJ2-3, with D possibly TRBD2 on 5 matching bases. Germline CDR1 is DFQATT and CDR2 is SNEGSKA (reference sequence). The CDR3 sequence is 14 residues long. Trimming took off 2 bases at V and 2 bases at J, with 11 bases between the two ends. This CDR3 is CSARYRGNTDTQYF. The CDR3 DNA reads TGCAGTGCTAGATATCGGGGAAACACAGATACGCAGTATTTT.

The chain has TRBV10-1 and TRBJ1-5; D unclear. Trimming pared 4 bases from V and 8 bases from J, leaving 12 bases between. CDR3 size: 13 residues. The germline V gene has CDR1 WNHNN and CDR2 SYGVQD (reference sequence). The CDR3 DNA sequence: TGCGCCAGCAGTGCCCGCCGGACGGAGCCCCAGCATTTT. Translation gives CASSARRTEPQHF.

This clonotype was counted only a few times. CDR3 sequence (DNA): TGCGCCAGCAGCCAAGAACCTTCGAGCTACGAGCAGTACTTC. Translation gives CASSQEPSSYEQYF. V gene TRBV4-3 combines with J gene TRBJ2-7; D is unclear. V was pared by 0 bases and J by 3 bases, with 9 bases between. CDR3 length: 14 residues. Germline CDR1 and CDR2: LGHNA and YSLEER.

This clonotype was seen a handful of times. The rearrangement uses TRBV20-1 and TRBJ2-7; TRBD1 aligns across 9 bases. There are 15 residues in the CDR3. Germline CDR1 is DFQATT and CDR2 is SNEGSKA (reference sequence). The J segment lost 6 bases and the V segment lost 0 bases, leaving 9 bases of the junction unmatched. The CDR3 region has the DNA TGCAGTGCTAGAGATCAACAGGGGGCAACTTTCGAGCAGTACTTC. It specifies CSARDQQGATFEQYF.